This TCR beta chain was identified during a study of shared clonotypes between healthy human individuals. Clones were read by immunoSEQ multiplex PCR, and TCRdb kept only the in-frame ones, dropping some. The repertoire includes about 2.3 million clones, 85% to 95% of them detected once, and around 0.38% sits in the top ten. A remark on this clone: What it binds is unknown.

V lost 4 bases and J lost 7; bases outside the gene matches: 5. This CDR3 has 15 residues. CDR1 is SGHTA, CDR2 FQGTGA, per germline. Study outcomes and limitations: Generally, estimated richness proved larger in naive subsets than it did in memory subsets.

Sequenced sample: naive CD4+ T cells from PBMCs. Subset in this sample: CD45RA+ positively selected. The sequence was collected from a man younger than 30 in good health. Some clones in this sample may be carry-over from other donors' samples. J is TRBJ2-2 and V is TRBV7-3; TRBD2 agrees at 11 bases. CDR3 protein: CASSSTSGTNGELFF. DNA for the CDR3: TGTGCCAGCAGCTCGACTAGCGGGACTAACGGGGAGCTGTTTTTT.